These 3 T cell receptor delta chains share one sample of origin, sequenced in a study of Vδ1+ human thymocytes. No antigen has been assigned to these receptors. Study-wide results and caveats: Highly polyclonal TRG and TRD repertoires with Gaussian CDR3 length distributions appeared in thymus.

The template was reverse-transcribed extracted RNA. The CDR3 regions were amplified by multiplex PCR from V-gene primers to a constant-region primer. TCRdb re-called the multiplex PCR reads through CATT. The repertoire holds more than 50,000 delta-chain clones, approximately 15% seen once, with around 0.5% in the top ten. Sample: Vdelta1+ gamma-delta thymocytes from the thymus. Subset of the sample: FACS-sorted CD3+ TCRalphabeta- TCRVdelta1+ TCRVdelta2- thymocytes. These receptors were collected from a boy in the first two years of life who had congenital heart surgery.

The V and J genes are TRDV1 and TRDJ1, with TRDD3 matching over 10 bases. V lost 5 bases and J lost 1; bases outside the gene matches: 22. CDR1 and CDR2 (germline): TSWWSYY, QGS. The CDR3 loop spans 21 amino acids. Here the CDR3 reads CALGRRVGATRTGGFTDKLIF. The CDR3 DNA reads TGTGCTCTTGGGCGCCGTGTGGGGGCTACGCGTACTGGGGGATTCACCGATAAACTCATCTTT.

The rearrangement uses TRDV1 and TRDJ1, with D possibly TRDD3 on 5 matching bases. Germline CDR1 TSWWSYY, CDR2 QGS. The CDR3 covers 17 residues. V dropped 1 base and J dropped 0 bases, with 15 bases sitting between them. This CDR3 reads CALGEQGGPPYTDKLIF. The CDR3 DNA follows: TGTGCTCTTGGGGAACAGGGGGGCCCACCGTACACCGATAAACTCATCTTT.

This clone was seen more than once but under ten times. The genes are TRDV1 and TRDJ1, with 9 bases identical to TRDD2. From germline, CDR1 is TSWWSYY and CDR2 QGS. V shed 3 bases and J 1 base; nucleotides not matched to a gene: 18. The CDR3 consists of 20 residues. CDR3 region: CALGDSFLRPSRYRTDKLIF. CDR3 coding DNA: TGTGCTCTTGGGGATTCCTTCCTACGTCCGTCCAGGTATCGCACCGATAAACTCATCTTT.